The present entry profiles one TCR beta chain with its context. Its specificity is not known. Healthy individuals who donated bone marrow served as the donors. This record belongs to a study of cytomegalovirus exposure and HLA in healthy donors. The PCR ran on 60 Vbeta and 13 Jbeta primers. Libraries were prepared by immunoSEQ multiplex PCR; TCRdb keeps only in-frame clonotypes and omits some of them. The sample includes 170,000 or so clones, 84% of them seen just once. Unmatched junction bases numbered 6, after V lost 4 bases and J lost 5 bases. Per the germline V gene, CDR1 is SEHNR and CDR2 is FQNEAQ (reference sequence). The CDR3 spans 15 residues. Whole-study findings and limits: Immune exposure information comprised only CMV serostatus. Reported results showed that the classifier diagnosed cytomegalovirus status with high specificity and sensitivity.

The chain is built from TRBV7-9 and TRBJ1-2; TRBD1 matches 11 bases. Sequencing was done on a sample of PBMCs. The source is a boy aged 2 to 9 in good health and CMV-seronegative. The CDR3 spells CASSSWDRGFYGYTF. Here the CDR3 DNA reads TGTGCCAGCAGCTCCTGGGACAGGGGGTTTTATGGCTACACCTTC.